The 18 T cell receptor beta chains given below trace back to one sample, sequenced in a study of CD8 T cells in ankylosing spondylitis. TCRdb processed the 5' RACE reads anew with MiXCR; each CDR3 protein has one entry. The sample includes approximately 300,000 distinct CDR3 sequences, about 19% seen only once; the top ten take roughly 7.4%. Source material: blood, either unsorted or a sorted T cell fraction (not recorded which). These receptors all stem from a male donor with ankylosing spondylitis or in good health (not recorded which).

The genes are TRBV6-1 and TRBJ1-1, with D possibly matching TRBD1 (6 bases). The germline V and J ends were trimmed by 6 bases and 3 bases, with 17 bases remaining between them. Germline V CDR1 and CDR2: MNHNS, SASEGT. CDR3 size: 15 residues. The CDR3 protein is CASSLGDRPHTEAFF. CDR3 bases: TGTGCCAGCAGCCTGGGCGACAGGCCCCACACTGAAGCTTTCTTT.

The sample holds a few counts of this clonotype. The V gene is TRBV2, the J gene TRBJ2-1; 9 bases align to TRBD2. In germline, CDR1 is SNHLY, CDR2 FYNNEI. V dropped 5 bases and J dropped 7; count of bases not matched to a gene: 6. CDR3 length equals 14 residues. The CDR3 DNA sequence: TGTGCCAGCAGTCCACGGACTAGCGTAAATGAGCAGTTCTTC. Translating gives CASSPRTSVNEQFF.

The V call is TRBV15, the J call TRBJ2-3; D not resolved. Germline V CDR1 and CDR2: LNHNV, YYDKDF (reference sequence). The V and J ends lost 3 bases and 2 bases respectively, with 6 bases between them. This CDR3 is built from 13 residues. The CDR3 loop reads CATSRAPTDTQYF. The CDR3 bases are TGTGCCACCAGCAGGGCTCCCACAGATACGCAGTATTTT.

This chain uses TRBV10-1 with TRBJ1-1, with a tentative D call TRBD1 (5 bases). Deletions cut 5 bases from V and 0 bases from J, with 16 bases between. CDR1 is WNHNN and CDR2 is SYGVQD in the germline V gene (reference sequence). This CDR3 comprises 16 residues. The CDR3 spells CASSPSRVFMNTEAFF. The DNA for the CDR3 is TGCGCCAGCAGTCCCTCCAGGGTCTTCATGAACACTGAAGCTTTCTTT.

Note on this clonotype: One end of the junction fails to match germline, which may point to a read error. The chain employs TRBV29-1 and TRBJ2-5, with 7 bases matching TRBD2. The CDR3 has 11 residues. Germline V gene sequence: CDR1 SQVTM, CDR2 ANQGSEA. The CDR3 loop is CSVAGGKTQCF. Written as DNA, the CDR3 is TGCAGCGTTGCGGGGGGAAAGACCCAGTGCTTC.

This clonotype appeared a few times. The CDR3 bases are TGCGCCAGCAGCTTGGAGACAGGGACATCCGGACTGTCTGAAGCTTTCTTT. Translation: CASSLETGTSGLSEAFF. The chain is built from TRBV5-1 and TRBJ1-1; the match to TRBD1 covers 7 bases. Germline CDR1 and CDR2: SGHRS and YFSETQ. J lost 6 bases, V lost 0 bases, and 14 bases had no gene match. The CDR3 is 17 amino acids.

The V and J genes are TRBV20-1 and TRBJ2-7, with TRBD1 identical over 8 bases. The CDR3 has 15 residues. CDR1 and CDR2 (germline): DFQATT, SNEGSKA (reference sequence). CDR3 DNA sequence: TGCAGTTCTAGAGATATGAGGACAGGGTACTACGAGCAGTACGTC. Translating gives CSSRDMRTGYYEQYV.

This clonotype was seen a single time. A much larger clone is a single base away; this may be a read error. The chain is built from TRBV12-3 or TRBV12-4 and TRBJ2-5, with D perhaps matching TRBD1 (5 bases). The CDR3 length is 13 residues. The CDR3 nucleotides are TGTGTCAGCAGTTTAGGACAATGGGAGACCCAGTACTTC. Amino acid sequence: CVSSLGQWETQYF.

V usage is TRBV5-1 and J usage is TRBJ2-6, with unresolved D. Germline V gene data show CDR1 as SGHRS and CDR2 as YFSETQ. Deletions cut 3 bases from V and 0 bases from J, with 4 bases between. The CDR3 has 14 residues. DNA of the CDR3: TGCGCCAGCAGCTCCAACTCTGGGGCCAACGTCCTGACTTTC. Protein: CASSSNSGANVLTF. Filled out from reference TRBV5-1 and TRBJ2-6, the complete variable domain reads KAGVTQTPRYLIKTRGQQVTLSCSPISGHRSVSWYQQTPGQGLQFLFEYFSETQRNKGNFPGRFSGRQFSNSRSEMNVSTLELGDSALYLCASSSNSGANVLTFGAGSRLTVL.

The genes are TRBV7-3 and TRBJ2-1; 9 bases map to TRBD2. The CDR3 runs 17 residues. Trimming at V came to 0 bases and at J to 4 bases, leaving 7 bases not matched to a gene. CDR1 and CDR2 from the germline V gene are SGHTA and FQGTGA. The CDR3, as DNA: TGTGCCAGCAGCTTAACTTTGGCGGGGGGGCAATACAATGAGCAGTTCTTC. It is translated as CASSLTLAGGQYNEQFF.

This chain uses TRBV27 with TRBJ1-1; possible D gene TRBD1, 6 bases. CDR1 and CDR2 from the germline V gene are MNHEY and SMNVEV (reference sequence). Trimming took 5 bases from V and 1 from J, leaving 14 bases between them. The CDR3 has 15 amino acids. CDR3: CASSKDSGRNTEAFF. The CDR3 DNA is TGTGCCAGCAGTAAGGACAGCGGACGGAACACTGAAGCTTTCTTT.

A few counts support this clonotype. The chain joins TRBV20-1 to TRBJ2-1; D not resolved. The CDR3 totals 15 residues. Trimming took 5 bases from V and 0 from J, leaving 14 bases between them. Germline CDR1 and CDR2: DFQATT and SNEGSKA (reference sequence). The CDR3 region has the DNA TGCAGTGCTCATCCCCGGACCAGCTCCTACAATGAGCAGTTCTTC. It is translated as CSAHPRTSSYNEQFF.

CDR3 sequence reads: CASSLEGQGYYEQYV. The CDR3 DNA is TGTGCCAGCAGTTTAGAGGGACAGGGGTACTACGAGCAGTACGTC. The rearrangement links TRBV6-5 to TRBJ2-7, with 10 bases identical to TRBD1. Germline V gives CDR1 MNHEY, CDR2 SVGAGI. After removal of 4 bases from V and 3 bases from J, the junction contained 6 bases not matched to a gene. This CDR3 contains 15 residues.

This clonotype was counted once. This sequence may be a read error, since a much larger clone differs from it by one base. V and J are TRBV5-1 and TRBJ2-3; D might be TRBD2 (5 bases). This CDR3 comprises 12 residues. CDR1 and CDR2 from the germline V gene are SGHRS and YFSETQ. The CDR3 loop reads CANSRGLDTQYF. The CDR3 region has the DNA TGCGCCAACAGCCGCGGGTTAGATACGCAGTATTTT.

Many counts were recorded for this clonotype. The J gene is TRBJ2-5, the V gene TRBV5-1; 7 bases are shared with TRBD1. Per the germline V gene, CDR1 is SGHRS and CDR2 is YFSETQ. CDR3 size: 15 residues. Germline trimming cut 1 base from V and 5 bases from J; bases unmatched to any gene: 8. Here the CDR3 reads CASSLRDSHRETQYF. For the CDR3, the DNA is TGCGCCAGCAGCTTGAGGGACAGCCACAGGGAGACCCAGTACTTC.

This clonotype was found a few times. This chain links TRBV5-1 with TRBJ2-3; D might be TRBD1 or TRBD2, each matching 6 bases. The V end lost 0 bases, the J end lost 4 bases, and 21 bases lay between the germline ends. The CDR3 runs 18 residues. Germline V gives CDR1 SGHRS, CDR2 YFSETQ. The CDR3 DNA sequence: TGCGCCAGCAGCTTGGGATCAACAGGGACTCACCGCGCAGATACGCAGTATTTT. Protein: CASSLGSTGTHRADTQYF. Supplemented by reference TRBV5-1 and TRBJ2-3, the full variable domain reads KAGVTQTPRYLIKTRGQQVTLSCSPISGHRSVSWYQQTPGQGLQFLFEYFSETQRNKGNFPGRFSGRQFSNSRSEMNVSTLELGDSALYLCASSLGSTGTHRADTQYFGPGTRLTVL.

This clonotype was recorded a few times. The chain couples TRBV12-3 or TRBV12-4 to TRBJ1-4; 10 bases agree with TRBD1. V trimming: 5 bases; J trimming: 5 bases; junction bases outside the gene matches: 8. This CDR3 has 16 amino acids. The CDR3 DNA follows: TGTGCCAGCAGTCCGAGACAGGGGGCGGTCAATGAAAAACTGTTTTTT. It is translated as CASSPRQGAVNEKLFF.

Points on this clonotype: At one end the junction does not follow the germline gene, possibly because of a read error. V and J are TRBV7-7 and TRBJ2-5; TRBD2 is a possible D gene (6 bases). Germline CDR1 and CDR2: SSHAT and FNYEAQ (reference sequence). The CDR3 consists of 16 residues. The CDR3 loop reads CASSLGGSSTQETQYF. In DNA, the CDR3 is TGTGCTAGCAGCTTAGGAGGGTCATCCACCCAAGAGACCCAGTACTTC.